A few counts support the clone carrying this TCR beta chain. Its specificity is unknown. The data derive from a study of blood T cells in healthy people across ages. Study outcomes and limitations: Bulk PBMC profiling left naive and antigen-experienced comparisons inconclusive.

This CDR3 is built from 13 residues. The V gene lost 3 bases and the J gene lost 4 bases, with 12 bases spanning the gap. Germline CDR1 and CDR2: DFQATT and SNEGSKA (reference sequence). With a J-beta primer mix and a sample-barcoded 5' primer, a second PCR ran 7 to 11 cycles. Carrying 12 random nucleotides, a template-switch adaptor labeled each individual cDNA molecule. A minimum of 3 million CDR3-containing paired-end reads was obtained for each sample. TCRdb re-derived calls from the 5' RACE reads in MiXCR, one entry per CDR3 protein. The profile shows about 1,800,000 distinct CDR3 sequences, 28% of them singletons. Every participating donor contributed around 9.5 milliliters of peripheral blood through a draw.

The rearrangement joins TRBV20-1 to TRBJ1-2, with a tentative D call TRBD1 (6 bases). The material sequenced was blood. The source of this sequence is a woman between 25 and 40 years old in good health. For the CDR3, the DNA is TGCAGTGCTAGTTTGGTACAGGGCTATGGCTACACCTTC. Its protein product is CSASLVQGYGYTF.